This passage covers 2 T cell receptor beta chains from one sample sequenced in a study of CD8+ T cells in alopecia areata. This sample's treatment: oral pan-JAK inhibitor, 5-10 mg twice daily. Extraction of RNA preceded its reverse transcription into cDNA, which served as the sequencing template. This table comes from immunoSEQ multiplex PCR, and its TCRdb copy is limited to in-frame clones, with some not included. The data hold 150,000 or so clones, with around 87% observed a single time. The material was CD8+ T cells sorted from blood, obtained at week 4, from a patient treated with tofacitinib. Every receptor here comes from a human donor with alopecia areata.

The chain uses TRBV4-1 and TRBJ2-1; 11 nucleotides agree with TRBD2. Trimming took 4 bases from V and 6 from J; bases not matched to a gene: 2. The V gene's germline CDR1 is MGHRA and CDR2 YSYEKL. The CDR3 has 14 residues. The CDR3 sequence is CASSLAGGGNEQFF. The CDR3, as DNA: TGCGCCAGCAGCCTAGCGGGAGGGGGCAATGAGCAGTTCTTC.

This clone came up once. V and J are TRBV29-1 and TRBJ2-1, with a weak D call TRBD1 (6 bases). Germline V gene lookup returns CDR1 SQVTM and CDR2 ANQGSEA. Trimming removed 7 bases from V and 4 bases from J, with 11 bases in between. The CDR3 has 12 amino acids. The CDR3, as DNA: TGCAGCGACGGACAGATTTACAATGAGCAGTTCTTC. Encoded protein: CSDGQIYNEQFF.